The entry below gives a single T cell receptor (beta chain) sequence along with its context. The antigen remains undetermined. The CDR3 end shows no conserved phenylalanine or tryptophan, and so a read error is likely. The CDR3 has 15 amino acids. Germline CDR1 reads SGHNT; CDR2 reads YYREEE (reference sequence). V dropped 0 bases and J dropped 4 bases, with 11 bases sitting between them. Total RNA amounting to around 530 ng was the source from which TCR beta cDNA was made with a constant-region primer. Generation of the TCR beta libraries relied on three nested multiplex PCR rounds using slightly modified ARM-PCR. Rounds one and two of PCR, each of about 10 cycles, were primed with TRBV1-TRBV30 forward primers and a C-beta reverse primer. MiXCR, applied by TCRdb to the multiplex PCR reads, yields one record per CDR3 protein. The data show almost 55,000 distinct CDR3 sequences, over 65% seen once. The data were obtained in a study of tumor-infiltrating lymphocytes in primary liver carcinoma. Study as a whole: Men as well as women, aged 30 to 69 years, made up the patients.

Unsorted bulk tissue, about 17-33 mg of it, served as the source for co-extraction of RNA and DNA. Study results and limitations: Tumor specimens were characterized by a significantly higher top-250-clone fraction than blood (p = 0.039).

Sequenced sample: liver tumor tissue from sampling region 2. Subset defined: tumor region T2, inferior pole. The clonotype comes from a man aged 40-55 years with primary liver carcinoma and hepatitis B virus infection. J is TRBJ1-3 and V is TRBV5-4; the D is unclear. The CDR3 is CASSLGSGAGNTIYI. The CDR3 nucleotides read TGTGCCAGCAGCTTGGGGTCGGGTGCCGGAAACACCATATATATT.